Detailed here is one T cell receptor (beta chain). The data stem from a study of blood T cell repertoires in COVID-19. Study overall: Collection of acute and convalescent COVID-19 samples took place in the United States, Italy and Spain. Nucleic acid was either cDNA or gDNA, and it came from T cells, B-cell-depleted T cells, or PBMCs.

Seattle's cohort entered during active infection and was followed longitudinally. Original data processing: Estimates of nucleated cell counts were drawn from the amplification of reference gene primers. Using immunoSEQ multiplex PCR, the repertoire was profiled, and TCRdb retains in-frame clones only, with some absent. V and J calls and clone size are given by that table; D and trimming were obtained from the DNA. Of 300,000 to 400,000 clones listed, about 90% were seen once; the top ten hold 3%. The CDR3 consists of 14 residues. V lost 4 bases, J lost 4 bases, and 2 bases stayed unmatched. Per the germline V gene, CDR1 is SGDLS and CDR2 is YYNGEE.

This TCR derives from a woman aged 25-40 years with COVID-19, enrolled during active disease. The gene calls are TRBV9 and TRBJ2-7; 13 positions match TRBD2. Sequencing was carried out using peripheral blood. The CDR3 DNA is TGTGCCAGCAGCCCGGGACTAGCGGGATACGAGCAGTACGTC. Its protein is CASSPGLAGYEQYV.